Listed here is a single TCR beta chain. Assay used: immunoSEQ multiplex PCR; TCRdb lists only in-frame clones, some missing. Among approximately 100,000 clones listed, over 75% were seen once. This specimen comes from a study of T cell responses to AZD1222 COVID-19 vaccine. V lost 2 bases and J 6 bases, leaving 8 bases between the germline ends. The length of the CDR3 is 14 residues. The germline V gene has CDR1 MDHEN and CDR2 SYDVKM. The sequencing used peripheral blood, collected 28 days after the second AZD1222 dose. This chain joins TRBV28 and TRBJ1-6; D not certain. The clonotype was recovered from an adult who received the AZD1222 COVID-19 vaccine. CDR3 bases: TGTGCCAGCAGTTTAACCGGGGTTAATTCACCCCTCCACTTT. Translation gives CASSLTGVNSPLHF.